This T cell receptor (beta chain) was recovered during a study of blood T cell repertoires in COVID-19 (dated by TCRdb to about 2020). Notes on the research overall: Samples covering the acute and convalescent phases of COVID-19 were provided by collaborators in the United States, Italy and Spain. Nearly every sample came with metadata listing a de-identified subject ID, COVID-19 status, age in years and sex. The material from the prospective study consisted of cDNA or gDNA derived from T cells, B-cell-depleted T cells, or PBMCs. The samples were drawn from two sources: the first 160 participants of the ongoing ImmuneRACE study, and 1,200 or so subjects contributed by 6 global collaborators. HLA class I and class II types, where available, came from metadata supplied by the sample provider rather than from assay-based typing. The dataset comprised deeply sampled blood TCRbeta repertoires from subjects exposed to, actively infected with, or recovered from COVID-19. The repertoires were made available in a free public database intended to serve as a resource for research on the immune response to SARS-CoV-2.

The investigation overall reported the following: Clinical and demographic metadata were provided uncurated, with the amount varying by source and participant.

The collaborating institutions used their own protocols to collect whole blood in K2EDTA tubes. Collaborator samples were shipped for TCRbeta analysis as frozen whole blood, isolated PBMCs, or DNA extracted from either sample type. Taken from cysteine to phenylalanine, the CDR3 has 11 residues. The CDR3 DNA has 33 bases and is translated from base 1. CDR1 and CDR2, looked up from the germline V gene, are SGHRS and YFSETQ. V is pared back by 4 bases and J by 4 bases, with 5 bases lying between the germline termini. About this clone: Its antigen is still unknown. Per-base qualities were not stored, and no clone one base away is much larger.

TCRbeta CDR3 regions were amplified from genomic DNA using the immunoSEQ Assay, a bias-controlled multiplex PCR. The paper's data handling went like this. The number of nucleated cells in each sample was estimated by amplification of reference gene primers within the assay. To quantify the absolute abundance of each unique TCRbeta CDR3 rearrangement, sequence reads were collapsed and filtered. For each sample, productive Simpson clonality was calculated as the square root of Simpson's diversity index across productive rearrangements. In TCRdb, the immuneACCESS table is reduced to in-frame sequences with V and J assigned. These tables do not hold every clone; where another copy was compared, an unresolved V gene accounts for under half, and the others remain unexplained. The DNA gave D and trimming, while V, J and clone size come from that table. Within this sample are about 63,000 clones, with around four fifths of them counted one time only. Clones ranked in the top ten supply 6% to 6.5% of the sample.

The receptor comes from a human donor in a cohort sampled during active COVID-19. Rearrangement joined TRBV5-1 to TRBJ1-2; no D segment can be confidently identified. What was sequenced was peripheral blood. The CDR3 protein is CASSLGYGYTF. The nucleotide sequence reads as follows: TGCGCCAGCAGCCTAGGCTATGGCTACACCTTC.